The 18 T cell receptor beta chains below were found in one sample sequenced in a study of shared clonotypes between healthy human individuals. The protocol was immunoSEQ multiplex PCR, while the TCRdb copy is restricted to in-frame clones and leaves out a portion. The sample lists 2 million to 2.5 million clones, roughly 95% occurring once. The sample consisted of naive CD4+ T cells sorted from blood. Subset noted: CD45RA+ positively selected. The origin of the receptors is a man between 18 and 35 years old in good health.

V and J are TRBV30 and TRBJ2-6; 7 nucleotides agree with TRBD2. This CDR3 has 12 residues. CDR1 GTSNPN and CDR2 SVGIG come from the germline V gene (reference sequence). The CDR3 spells CGEGTGANVLTF. CDR3 nucleotides: TGTGGGGAGGGGACTGGGGCCAACGTCCTGACTTTC.

The chain employs TRBV7-2 and TRBJ1-2; 7 positions agree with TRBD1. Germline V gene sequence: CDR1 SGHTA, CDR2 FQGNSA. CDR3 length: 15 amino acids. Germline trimming cut 1 base from V and 2 bases from J; bases unmatched to any gene: 4. The CDR3 bases are TGTGCCAGCAGCTTAGAAGGGGGCAAGAACTATGGCTACACCTTC. Amino acid sequence: CASSLEGGKNYGYTF.

The J gene is TRBJ2-7, the V gene TRBV10-1; TRBD2 aligns across 8 bases. J was trimmed by 2 bases and V by 2 bases; bases with no gene match: 5. CDR1 is WNHNN, CDR2 SYGVQD, per germline (reference sequence). The length of the CDR3 is 15 residues. DNA of the CDR3: TGCGCCAGCAGTGAGGCTAGCGGGCCAACCTACGAGCAGTACTTC. Protein product: CASSEASGPTYEQYF.

This clone has a single count. This sequence joins TRBV6-5 and TRBJ1-1, with D possibly matching TRBD1 (6 bases). V dropped 6 bases and J dropped 5 bases, with 16 bases sitting between them. CDR1 is MNHEY and CDR2 is SVGAGI in the germline V gene. The CDR3 totals 14 residues. The CDR3 loop reads CASSRRGGGTEAFF. CDR3 DNA sequence: TGTGCCAGCAGCCGCCGGGGGGGCGGGACTGAAGCTTTCTTT.

V gene TRBV30 combines with J gene TRBJ1-1; the match to TRBD1 covers 9 bases. This CDR3 has 13 amino acids. Trimming took 8 bases from V and 0 from J; bases not matched to a gene: 4. Germline CDR1 is GTSNPN and CDR2 is SVGIG (reference sequence). The CDR3 DNA is TGTGCCGGGACAGGGACTGTGAACACTGAAGCTTTCTTT. Its translation: CAGTGTVNTEAFF.

This chain uses TRBV11-2 with TRBJ2-2; TRBD1 matches at 8 bases. The V segment lost 1 base and the J segment 4 bases; nucleotides outside the gene matches: 5. Germline V CDR1 and CDR2: SGHAT, FQNNGV. The CDR3 consists of 16 residues. The CDR3 DNA reads TGTGCCAGCAGCTTAGTTACAGGGGGATTCACCGGGGAGCTGTTTTTT. Protein product: CASSLVTGGFTGELFF.

V usage is TRBV12-5 and J usage is TRBJ2-1; no firm D call. The germline V gene encodes CDR1 LGHNT and CDR2 FRNRAP. The CDR3 consists of 15 residues. Deletions cut 6 bases from V and 4 bases from J, with 16 bases between. CDR3 residues: CASGGFGTNYNEQFF. For the CDR3, the DNA is TGTGCTAGTGGGGGGTTTGGCACCAATTACAATGAGCAGTTCTTC.

V and J are TRBV6-5 and TRBJ2-7; D may correspond to TRBD1 or TRBD2 (5 bases each). CDR3 length: 15 residues. Germline V gene sequence: CDR1 MNHEY, CDR2 SVGAGI. The V and J ends lost 2 bases and 3 bases respectively, with 14 bases between them. CDR3 sequence: CASSYGRDRIYEQYF. As DNA, the CDR3 is TGTGCCAGCAGTTACGGCCGGGACCGCATCTACGAGCAGTACTTC.

The rearrangement links TRBV10-1 to TRBJ2-5; 13 bases are shared with TRBD2. J was trimmed by 4 bases and V by 6 bases; bases with no gene match: 11. CDR3 size: 17 residues. Germline loops: CDR1 WNHNN, CDR2 SYGVQD (reference sequence). The CDR3 nucleotides are TGCGCCAGCAGCCCCGGGACTAGCGGGATACTGGGAGAGACCCAGTACTTC. It codes for CASSPGTSGILGETQYF.

This chain links TRBV15 with TRBJ2-3; D is possibly TRBD2 (6 bases). The CDR3 is 14 residues long. Germline assignment: CDR1 LNHNV and CDR2 YYDKDF (reference sequence). Trimming pared 1 base from V and 3 bases from J, leaving 8 bases between. This CDR3 is CATSRAGTTDTQYF. The CDR3 bases are TGTGCCACCAGCAGAGCTGGGACTACAGATACGCAGTATTTT.

The chain carries TRBV6-5 and TRBJ1-2; unclear D gene. V was trimmed by 6 bases and J by 0 bases, leaving 14 bases between them. Germline loops: CDR1 MNHEY, CDR2 SVGAGI. This CDR3 spans 15 amino acids. CDR3 residues: CASSPSPGANYGYTF. CDR3 in DNA: TGTGCCAGCAGCCCGTCGCCAGGAGCTAACTATGGCTACACCTTC.

CDR3 in DNA: TGTGCCTGGAGTGTGGACACCGGGGAGCTGTTTTTT. Protein sequence: CAWSVDTGELFF. V is TRBV30 and J is TRBJ2-2; D not certain. Deletions cut 0 bases from V and 3 bases from J, with 2 bases between. CDR3 length equals 12 residues. CDR1 is GTSNPN, CDR2 SVGIG, per germline (reference sequence).

CDR3 sequence reads: CASSDGHNYGYTF. The CDR3 nucleotides read TGTGCCAGCAGCGACGGACATAACTATGGCTACACCTTC. The chain is built from TRBV9 and TRBJ1-2, with D possibly TRBD1 on 5 matching bases. Germline CDR1 and CDR2: SGDLS and YYNGEE. The CDR3 contains 13 residues. V lost 3 bases, J lost 1 base, and 7 bases lay in between.

The rearrangement joins TRBV7-9 to TRBJ2-5; TRBD1 is a possible D gene (6 bases). Germline V gene data show CDR1 as SEHNR and CDR2 as FQNEAQ (reference sequence). Deletions cut 0 bases from V and 6 bases from J, with 8 bases between. This CDR3 has 13 amino acids. The DNA of the CDR3 is TGTGCCAGCAGCTTAGCAGGGGGAAAGACCCAGTACTTC. It translates to CASSLAGGKTQYF.

V is TRBV27 and J is TRBJ2-1; TRBD1 or TRBD2 may be the D gene (7 bases each). Germline assignment: CDR1 MNHEY and CDR2 SMNVEV (reference sequence). V dropped 3 bases and J dropped 4 bases, with 13 bases sitting between them. CDR3 length equals 15 residues. The CDR3 reads CASSFRQGGYNEQFF. The CDR3 DNA sequence: TGTGCCAGCAGTTTCCGGCAGGGGGGGTACAATGAGCAGTTCTTC.

The chain uses TRBV5-4 and TRBJ1-5, with 8 bases aligning to TRBD1. Germline V gives CDR1 SGHNT, CDR2 YYREEE (reference sequence). Unmatched junction bases numbered 3, after V lost 4 bases and J lost 0 bases. The CDR3 totals 15 residues. The CDR3 sequence is CASSADRDSNQPQHF. As DNA, the CDR3 is TGTGCCAGCAGCGCGGACAGGGATAGCAATCAGCCCCAGCATTTT.

This clone was counted only a few times. V and J are TRBV7-6 and TRBJ1-5, with D hard to call. The CDR3 is made up of 15 amino acids. V was cut by 1 base and J by 7 bases, with 14 bases left in between. CDR1 and CDR2 from the germline V gene are SGHVS and FNYEAQ. CDR3 DNA: TGTGCCAGCAGCTTAGTAGCTCGGGATGGCCAGCCCCAGCATTTT. It yields the protein CASSLVARDGQPQHF.

The V and J genes are TRBV5-1 and TRBJ2-7; no reliable D call. This CDR3 spans 14 amino acids. From germline, CDR1 is SGHRS and CDR2 YFSETQ. Trimming pared 1 base from V and 0 bases from J, leaving 8 bases between. As DNA, the CDR3 is TGCGCCAGCAGCTTGAATCCGGGCTCCTACGAGCAGTACTTC. Its protein product is CASSLNPGSYEQYF.